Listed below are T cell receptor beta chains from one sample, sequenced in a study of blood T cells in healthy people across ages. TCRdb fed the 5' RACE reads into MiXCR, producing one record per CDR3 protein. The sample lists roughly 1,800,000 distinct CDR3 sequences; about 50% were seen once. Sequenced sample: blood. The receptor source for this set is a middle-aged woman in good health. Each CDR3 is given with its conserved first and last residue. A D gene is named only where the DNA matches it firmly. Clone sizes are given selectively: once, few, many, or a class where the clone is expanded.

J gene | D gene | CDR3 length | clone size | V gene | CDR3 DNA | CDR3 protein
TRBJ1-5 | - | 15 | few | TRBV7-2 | TGTGCCAGCAGCTTAGACAGGGTAGGAGGTCAGCCCCAGCATTTT | CASSLDRVGGQPQHF
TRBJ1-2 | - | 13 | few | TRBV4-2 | TGTGCCAGCAGCCAAGATTCCCCATATGGCTACACCTTC | CASSQDSPYGYTF
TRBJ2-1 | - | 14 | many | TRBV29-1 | TGCAGCGTTGAAGGTGGGGGTTCCTACAATGAGCAGTTCTTC | CSVEGGGSYNEQFF
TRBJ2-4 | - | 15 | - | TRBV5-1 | TGCGCCAGCAGGTTGGACGGGTTAGCCAAAAACATTCGGTACTTC | CASRLDGLAKNIRYF
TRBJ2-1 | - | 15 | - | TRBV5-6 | TGTGCCAGCAGCTTGGAGGACGGATTCTACAATGAGCAGTTCTTC | CASSLEDGFYNEQFF
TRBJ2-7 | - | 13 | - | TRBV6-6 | TGTGCCAGCAGTTACGCCCACAGGGCCGAGCAGTACTTC | CASSYAHRAEQYF
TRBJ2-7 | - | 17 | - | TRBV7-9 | TGTGCCAGCAGTCCTCGGGACGCGGGGCCAAGCTCCTACGAGCAGTACTTC | CASSPRDAGPSSYEQYF
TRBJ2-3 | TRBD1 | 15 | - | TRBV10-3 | TGTGCCATCAGCAGACAGGGGGCCGGCACAGATACGCAGTATTTT | CAISRQGAGTDTQYF
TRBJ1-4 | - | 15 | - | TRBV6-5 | TGTGCCAGCAGTTACCGCACCTCAACTAATGAAAAACTGTTTTTT | CASSYRTSTNEKLFF
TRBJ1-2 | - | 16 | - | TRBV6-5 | TGTGCCAGCAGGGACTTAGGGGTCCAGGGTAACTATGGCTACACCTTC | CASRDLGVQGNYGYTF
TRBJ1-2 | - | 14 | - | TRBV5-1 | TGCGCCAGCAGCTTGAAAGCAGGAGACTATGGCTACACCTTC | CASSLKAGDYGYTF
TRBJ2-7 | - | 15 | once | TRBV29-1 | TGCAGCGGTGAATTGTCCTTCTGGTCTGGGGACGAGCAGTACTTC | CSGELSFWSGDEQYF
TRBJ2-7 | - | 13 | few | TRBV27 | TGTGCCACCAAAAGCAGGGTCTCCTACGAGCAGTACTTC | CATKSRVSYEQYF
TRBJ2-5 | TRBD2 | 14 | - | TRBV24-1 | TGTGCCACCTCGACTAGCGGGTCGGGCAATGAGCAGTACTTC | CATSTSGSGNEQYF
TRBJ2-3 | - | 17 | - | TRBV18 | TGTGCCAGCTCACCATCGGGTCACGGATCTAGCACAGATACGCAGTATTTT | CASSPSGHGSSTDTQYF
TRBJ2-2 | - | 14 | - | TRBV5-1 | TGCGCCAGCAGCTTGGTCAAGGGCACCGGGGAGCTGTTTTTT | CASSLVKGTGELFF
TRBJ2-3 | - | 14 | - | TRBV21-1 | TGTGCCAGCAGCAAAAGGCAGGGGGGAGATACGCAGTATTTT | CASSKRQGGDTQYF
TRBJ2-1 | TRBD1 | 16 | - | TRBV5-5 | TGTGCCAGCAGCTCTGTCGGACAGGGTCGTGGGAATGAGCAGTTCTTC | CASSSVGQGRGNEQFF
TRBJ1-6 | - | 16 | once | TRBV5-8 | TGTGCCAGCAGCTCGGCGGGGCGCCCCCCGGATTCACCCCTCCACTTT | CASSSAGRPPDSPLHF
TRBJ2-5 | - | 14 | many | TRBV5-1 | TGTGCCAGCAGCTTTACCGGACACCAAGAGACCCAGTACTTC | CASSFTGHQETQYF
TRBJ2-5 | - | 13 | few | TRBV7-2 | TGTGCCAGCAGCTTAGGGAGTCAAGTTTTGGGGTACTTC | CASSLGSQVLGYF
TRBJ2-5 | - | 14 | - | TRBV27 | TGTGCCAGCAGTCTCCGGCCCGGTTGGAAGACCCAGTACTTC | CASSLRPGWKTQYF
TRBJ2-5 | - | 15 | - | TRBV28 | TGTGCCAGCAGTTCCCTACAGGCCCGTCAAGAGACCCAGTACTTC | CASSSLQARQETQYF
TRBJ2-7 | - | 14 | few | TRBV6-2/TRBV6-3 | TGTGCCAGCAGTTACTCGTATGGGGGAAGTGAGCAGTACTTC | CASSYSYGGSEQYF
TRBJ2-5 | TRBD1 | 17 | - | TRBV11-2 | TGTGCCAGCAGCTTATCTCCCGAGACAGGGGGGTCAGGGACCCAGTACTTC | CASSLSPETGGSGTQYF
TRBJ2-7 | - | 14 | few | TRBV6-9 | TGTGCCAGCAGTTTCCCAGGCCCTCCTGACGAGCAGTACTTC | CASSFPGPPDEQYF
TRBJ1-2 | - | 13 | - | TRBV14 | TGTGCCAGCAGCCAAGGTCGGCGTCGGGGCTACACCTTC | CASSQGRRRGYTF
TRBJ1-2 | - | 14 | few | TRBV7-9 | TGTGCCAGCAGCTTAGAGCTGATTAACTATGGCTACACCTTC | CASSLELINYGYTF
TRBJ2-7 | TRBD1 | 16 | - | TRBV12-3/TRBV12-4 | TGTGCCAGCAGTAAGGACAGGGCGAGCTCCTACAATGAGCAGTACTTC | CASSKDRASSYNEQYF
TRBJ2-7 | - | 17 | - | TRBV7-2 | TGTGCCAGCAGCAAATCCGGGACTGGGTACTCCTACAATGAGCAGTACTTC | CASSKSGTGYSYNEQYF
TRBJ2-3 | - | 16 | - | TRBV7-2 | TGTGCCAGCAGCCCTTTCTCGGCGGGGCCCACAGATACGCAGTATTTT | CASSPFSAGPTDTQYF
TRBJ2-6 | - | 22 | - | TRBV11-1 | TGTGCCAGCAGCTTATCTTTGGGCCTGGGTGGAACAGAAAGCTCTGGGGCCAACGTCCTGACTTTC | CASSLSLGLGGTESSGANVLTF
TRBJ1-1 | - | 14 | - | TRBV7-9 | TGTGCCAGCAGCCGGACCTCTGCGAACACTGAAGCTTTCTTT | CASSRTSANTEAFF
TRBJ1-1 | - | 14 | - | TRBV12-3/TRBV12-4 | TGTGCCAGCAGTTTAATGGGGGGTTTGACTGAAGCTTTCTTT | CASSLMGGLTEAFF
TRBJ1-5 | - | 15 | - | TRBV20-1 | TGCAGTGCTAGAGATATCAGGGATAGCAATCAGCCCCAGCATTTT | CSARDIRDSNQPQHF
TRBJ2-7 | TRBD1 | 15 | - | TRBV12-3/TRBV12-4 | TGTGCCAGCATCAGAGACAGGGGGCCTGTACACGAGCAGTACTTC | CASIRDRGPVHEQYF
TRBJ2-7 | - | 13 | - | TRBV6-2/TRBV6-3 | TGTGCCAGCAGTGCGGACGGGGCCTACGAGCAGTACTTC | CASSADGAYEQYF
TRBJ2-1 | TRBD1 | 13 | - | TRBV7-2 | TGTGCCAGCAGCTCCGACAGGGCCAGTGAGCAGTTCTTC | CASSSDRASEQFF
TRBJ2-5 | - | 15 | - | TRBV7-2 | TGTGCCAGCAGCTTCCCGGACGGGGGAGGCGAGACCCAGTACTTC | CASSFPDGGGETQYF
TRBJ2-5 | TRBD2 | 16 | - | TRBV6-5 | TGTGCCAGCAGTTACTCGCAGCGGGGCCTTGGAGTGACCCAGTACTTC | CASSYSQRGLGVTQYF
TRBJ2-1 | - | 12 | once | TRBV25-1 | TGTGCCAGCAGTGAAAAGATCAGCGGGCAGTTCTTC | CASSEKISGQFF
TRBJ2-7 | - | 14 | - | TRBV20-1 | TGCAGTGCTAGACCTCCCGAAGATTTACACGAGCAGTACTTC | CSARPPEDLHEQYF
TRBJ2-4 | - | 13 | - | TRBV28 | TGTGCCAGCAGAGCTTTGGACGGCCAAACCCAGTACTTC | CASRALDGQTQYF
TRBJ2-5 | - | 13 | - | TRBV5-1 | TGCGCCAGCAGCTTTCTCCGGGGAGAGACCCAGTACTTC | CASSFLRGETQYF
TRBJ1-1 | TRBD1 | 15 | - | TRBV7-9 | TGTGCCAGCAGCTACCTGACAGGGACGGACACTGAAGCTTTCTTT | CASSYLTGTDTEAFF
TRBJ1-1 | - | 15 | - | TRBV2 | TGTGCCAGCAGATACAGGGCTGTGAGGGACACTGAAGCTTTCTTT | CASRYRAVRDTEAFF
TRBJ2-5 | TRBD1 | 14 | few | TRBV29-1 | TGCAGCGTTGTCCGACAGGGGTGGGAAGAGACCCAGTACTTC | CSVVRQGWEETQYF
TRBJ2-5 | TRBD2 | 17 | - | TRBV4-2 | TGTGCCAGCAGCCAAGATTGGGGTAGCGGGGGAGTAAATGAGCAGTACTTC | CASSQDWGSGGVNEQYF
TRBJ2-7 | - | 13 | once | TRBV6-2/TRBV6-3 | TGTGCCAGCAGTTCCACCTTAAAAGACGAGCAGTACTTC | CASSSTLKDEQYF
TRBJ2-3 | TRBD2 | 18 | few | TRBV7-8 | TGTGCCAGCAGCTTTGGGCTTTTTAGCGGGGGGGACACAGATACGCAGTATTTT | CASSFGLFSGGDTDTQYF
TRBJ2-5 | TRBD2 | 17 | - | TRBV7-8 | TGTGCCAGCAGCTTAAGAGTTAGCGGGGGCCTCCAAGAGACCCAGTACTTC | CASSLRVSGGLQETQYF
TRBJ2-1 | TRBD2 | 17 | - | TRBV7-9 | TGTGCCAGCAGCTTAGAAGGTCGACTAGCTGGTACGGAGACCCAGTTCTTC | CASSLEGRLAGTETQFF
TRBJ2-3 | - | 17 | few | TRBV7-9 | TGTGCCAGCAGCTCGACTTTCTCTAGCGACCTCACAGATACGCAGTATTTT | CASSSTFSSDLTDTQYF
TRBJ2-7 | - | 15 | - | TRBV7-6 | TGTGCCAGCAGCTTAGATGCAGTCGGCGTCCTCGAGCAGTACTTC | CASSLDAVGVLEQYF
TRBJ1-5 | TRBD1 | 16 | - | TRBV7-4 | TGTGCCAGCAGCCATAGACTACAGGGGGCAGATCAGCCCCAGCATTTT | CASSHRLQGADQPQHF
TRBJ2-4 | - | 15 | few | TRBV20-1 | TGCAGTGCTCTCTACGCGGCCCTTGGCACCAACATTCAGTACTTC | CSALYAALGTNIQYF
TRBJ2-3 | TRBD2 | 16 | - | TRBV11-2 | TGTGCCAGCAGCCCCAAAGCGGGGGGATACACAGACACGCAGTATTTT | CASSPKAGGYTDTQYF
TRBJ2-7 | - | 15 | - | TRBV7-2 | TGTGCCAGCAGCTTCCCCGGGACTGGGAACTACGAGCAGTACTTC | CASSFPGTGNYEQYF
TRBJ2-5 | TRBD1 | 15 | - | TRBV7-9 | TGTGCCAGCAGCACACCGGGACAGGGGCCAGGGGCCCAGTACTTC | CASSTPGQGPGAQYF
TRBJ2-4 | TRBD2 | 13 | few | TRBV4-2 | TGTGCCAGCAGCCAAGTAGTTGGACTAGAGTCGTACTTC | CASSQVVGLESYF